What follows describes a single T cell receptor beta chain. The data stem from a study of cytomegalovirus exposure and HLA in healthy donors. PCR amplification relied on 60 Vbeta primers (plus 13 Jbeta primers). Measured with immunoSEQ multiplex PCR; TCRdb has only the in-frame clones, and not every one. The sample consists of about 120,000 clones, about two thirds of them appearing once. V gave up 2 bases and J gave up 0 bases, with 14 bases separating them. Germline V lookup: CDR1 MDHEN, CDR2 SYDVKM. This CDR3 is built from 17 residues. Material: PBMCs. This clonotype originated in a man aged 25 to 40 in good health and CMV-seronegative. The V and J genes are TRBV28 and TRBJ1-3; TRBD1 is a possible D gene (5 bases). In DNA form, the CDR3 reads TGTGCCAGCAGTTTAATAGGGGCAGCAAGCTCTGGAAACACCATATATTTT. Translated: CASSLIGAASSGNTIYF.